This TCR beta chain emerged from a study of blood T cells in healthy people across ages. Combining a sample-barcoded 5' primer with a J-beta primer mix, a second PCR ran for roughly 6 to 12 cycles. MiXCR, run by TCRdb on the 5' RACE reads, gives a single entry per CDR3 protein. The sample has about 580,000 distinct CDR3 sequences, about 45% seen once. The CDR3 has 13 amino acids. V shed 2 bases and J shed 6 bases, with 10 bases lying between them. This rearrangement joins TRBV12-3 or TRBV12-4 to TRBJ1-1, with a tentative D call TRBD1 (5 bases). The clonotype comes from a man older than 75 in good health. The sequenced sample was blood. The CDR3 protein is CASSLSRVSEAFF. The CDR3 DNA sequence: TGTGCCAGCAGTTTATCCAGGGTATCTGAAGCTTTCTTT.